This T cell receptor (beta chain) was documented in a study of beta chain features in type 1 diabetes. Study-wide points: Among patients, naive, central memory and Treg TCRB repertoires appeared more similar than among healthy donors.

On this clone itself: The target antigen is unknown.

Sequenced material consisted of expressed TCRB transcripts (all of the isolated RNA was reverse transcribed). Assay: immunoSEQ multiplex PCR; the TCRdb copy retains only in-frame clones and omits some. Among 900,000 or so clones, roughly 15% were seen once, and the ten largest hold about 0.02%. Sequencing used naive CD4+ T cells from blood. The TCR was taken from a woman aged 18-35 years in good health.

CDR3 in amino acids: CASSQPDRDNEQFF. In DNA form, the CDR3 reads TGCGCCAGCAGCCAACCGGACAGGGACAATGAGCAGTTCTTC. The gene calls are TRBV4-3 and TRBJ2-1; 8 nucleotides agree with TRBD1. CDR1 is LGHNA, CDR2 YSLEER, per germline. The CDR3 is 14 residues long. V was pared by 2 bases and J by 5 bases, with 2 bases of the junction left unmatched.